A selection of T cell receptor beta chains follows, all from one sample in a study of shared clonotypes between healthy human individuals. Using immunoSEQ multiplex PCR, the repertoire was profiled, and TCRdb retains in-frame clones only, with some absent. The sample has millions of clones, more than 90% seen once; the top ten hold 0.13% to 0.15%. The sequenced material came from naive CD4+ T cells sorted from blood. These receptors originate from a man between 18 and 35 years old in good health. Each CDR3 is given with its conserved first and last residue. Fields, in order: V gene, D gene, clone size, J gene, CDR3 DNA, CDR3 protein. D genes are given only for firm matches. The listing skips clone size in some rows; elsewhere it reads once, few, many or a size class.

TRBV6-6	.	.	TRBJ2-5	TGTGCCAGCAGTTGGGGGTCGGGACAAGAGACCCAGTACTTC	CASSWGSGQETQYF
TRBV19	.	.	TRBJ1-6	TGTGCCAGTAGTATACAGCTTTATAATTCACCCCTCCACTTT	CASSIQLYNSPLHF
TRBV25-1	TRBD1	once	TRBJ1-5	TGTGCCAGCAGAGAACAATTGGGACAGCCGAAAGGCAATCAGCCCCAGCATTTT	CASREQLGQPKGNQPQHF
TRBV4-2	.	.	TRBJ1-3	TGTGCCAGCAGCCAAGTTGACAGGTTAAACACCATATATTTT	CASSQVDRLNTIYF
TRBV5-4	TRBD1	.	TRBJ1-6	TGTGCCAGCAGCTTGGCCGGGACAGCAAATTCACCCCTCCACTTT	CASSLAGTANSPLHF
TRBV30	.	.	TRBJ1-2	TGTGCCTGGAGAACGGGTTCTTATGGCTACACCTTC	CAWRTGSYGYTF
TRBV30	.	.	TRBJ1-2	TGTGCCTGGAATACCCCAGGCGGTGGCTACACCTTC	CAWNTPGGGYTF
TRBV6-1	.	.	TRBJ1-1	TGTGCCAGCAGTGGAAACTTGGGGGGGAACACTGAAGCTTTCTTT	CASSGNLGGNTEAFF
TRBV5-1	TRBD1	once	TRBJ1-1	TGCGCCAGCAGCCCCACAGGGGAGGGGAACACTGAAGCTTTCTTT	CASSPTGEGNTEAFF
TRBV7-9	.	.	TRBJ1-2	TGTGCCAGCAGCTTAATCGTTACCGAGGCCTATCGGGGTGGCTACACCTTC	CASSLIVTEAYRGGYTF
TRBV6-6	.	.	TRBJ1-2	TGTGCCAGCAGACCCGGGGGAGGGGGTGCTGGCTACACCTTC	CASRPGGGGAGYTF
TRBV4-3	.	.	TRBJ1-6	TGCGCCAGCAGCCGGTCAGGAGAACTAAATAATTCACCCCTCCACTTT	CASSRSGELNNSPLHF
TRBV18	.	.	TRBJ2-5	TGTGCCAGCTCACCGGAGTCGTTTGGAGGGAATAGGTACTTC	CASSPESFGGNRYF
TRBV9	.	.	TRBJ2-2	TGTGCCAGCAGCCCTTTGCGGGCGAACACCGGGGAGCTGTTTTTT	CASSPLRANTGELFF
TRBV7-8	TRBD2	.	TRBJ2-7	TGTGCCAGCAGCCCGGGACTAGCGGGAGGCTCCTACGAGCAGTACTTC	CASSPGLAGGSYEQYF
TRBV6-5	.	.	TRBJ2-7	TGTGCCAGCAGTTACCGGGACGAAGCCCCCTACGAGCAGTACTTC	CASSYRDEAPYEQYF
TRBV5-1	.	.	TRBJ2-2	TGCGCCAGCAGCCAAGCGGTGAACACCGGGGAGCTGTTTTTT	CASSQAVNTGELFF
TRBV10-3	.	.	TRBJ1-1	TGTGCCATCAGTGAGTCAAGATCCGGCGGCACTGAAGCTTTCTTT	CAISESRSGGTEAFF
TRBV9	.	.	TRBJ1-3	TGTGCCAGCAGCGCGGGGCTCTCCAATGGAAACACCATATATTTT	CASSAGLSNGNTIYF
TRBV5-1	TRBD1	.	TRBJ1-4	TGCGCCAGCAGCTCCACCGGCAGGGGGGATGAAAAACTGTTTTTT	CASSSTGRGDEKLFF
TRBV5-1	.	.	TRBJ1-2	TGCGCCAGCAGCACCACAGCTAACTATGGCTACACCTTC	CASSTTANYGYTF
TRBV2	TRBD2	.	TRBJ2-1	TGTGCCAGCCGGGGACTAGCGGGATACAATGAGCAGTTCTTC	CASRGLAGYNEQFF
TRBV18	.	.	TRBJ1-5	TGTGCCAGCTCCCTAGGGGTTCCTCAGCCCCAGCATTTT	CASSLGVPQPQHF
TRBV7-2	.	.	TRBJ2-2	TGTGCCAGCAGCTCGCAGCGGTCCGCGAACACCGGGGAGCTGTTTTTT	CASSSQRSANTGELFF
TRBV7-2	.	.	TRBJ1-3	TGTGCCAGCAGCTTCCTCGGAAACACCATATATTTT	CASSFLGNTIYF
TRBV9	.	.	TRBJ2-1	TGTGCCAGCAGCGTAGTGTCTGGAGGGGGGTACAATGAGCAGTTCTTC	CASSVVSGGGYNEQFF
TRBV10-1	.	.	TRBJ2-7	TGCGCCAGCAGTGAGAATAGGGGGGGCTCCTACGAGCAGTACTTC	CASSENRGGSYEQYF
TRBV7-6	.	.	TRBJ2-5	TGTGCCAGCAGCTTAGAGTTCAGGGTAGGAGAGACCCAGTACTTC	CASSLEFRVGETQYF
TRBV10-2	TRBD1	.	TRBJ1-2	TGCGCCAGCAGTGAGGACAGGGGAGGCTATGGCTACACCTTC	CASSEDRGGYGYTF
TRBV5-1	TRBD1	.	TRBJ1-2	TGCGCCAGCAGCTTGGGCCGGACAGGGGGACTTAACTATGGCTACACCTTC	CASSLGRTGGLNYGYTF
TRBV4-1	.	.	TRBJ2-1	TGCGCCAGCAGCCAAGGCCAAAGAATGGTTGAGCAGTTCTTC	CASSQGQRMVEQFF
TRBV19	.	.	TRBJ2-4	TGTGCCAGTAGTAATTTAGAACTAGCCAAAAACATTCAGTACTTC	CASSNLELAKNIQYF
TRBV5-1	.	.	TRBJ2-4	TGCGCCAGCAGCTCCGACACCCTAGCCAAAAACATTCAGTACTTC	CASSSDTLAKNIQYF
TRBV27	TRBD2	.	TRBJ2-1	TGTGCCAGCAGGGGACTAGCGGGAGTTGAGCAGTTCTTC	CASRGLAGVEQFF
TRBV5-1	TRBD1	.	TRBJ2-7	TGCGCCAGCAGCGGGGGGACAGGGGCCCCCTACGAGCAGTACTTC	CASSGGTGAPYEQYF
TRBV5-4	.	.	TRBJ2-7	TGTGCCAGCAGTGGGGGCGGAGGACTCTCCTACGAGCAGTACTTC	CASSGGGGLSYEQYF
TRBV6-5	TRBD1	.	TRBJ1-5	TGTGCCAGCAGAGGGACAGGGGCAAGCAATCAGCCCCAGCATTTT	CASRGTGASNQPQHF
TRBV14	TRBD1	.	TRBJ2-3	TGTGCCAGCAGCCAAGGGGGACAGCTCGCAGATACGCAGTATTTT	CASSQGGQLADTQYF
TRBV23-1	.	.	TRBJ1-5	TGCGCCAGCAGTCAATCGAGGCGGGGAGGGCAGCCCCCGAACCCCCAGCATTTT	CASSQSRRGGQPPNPQHF